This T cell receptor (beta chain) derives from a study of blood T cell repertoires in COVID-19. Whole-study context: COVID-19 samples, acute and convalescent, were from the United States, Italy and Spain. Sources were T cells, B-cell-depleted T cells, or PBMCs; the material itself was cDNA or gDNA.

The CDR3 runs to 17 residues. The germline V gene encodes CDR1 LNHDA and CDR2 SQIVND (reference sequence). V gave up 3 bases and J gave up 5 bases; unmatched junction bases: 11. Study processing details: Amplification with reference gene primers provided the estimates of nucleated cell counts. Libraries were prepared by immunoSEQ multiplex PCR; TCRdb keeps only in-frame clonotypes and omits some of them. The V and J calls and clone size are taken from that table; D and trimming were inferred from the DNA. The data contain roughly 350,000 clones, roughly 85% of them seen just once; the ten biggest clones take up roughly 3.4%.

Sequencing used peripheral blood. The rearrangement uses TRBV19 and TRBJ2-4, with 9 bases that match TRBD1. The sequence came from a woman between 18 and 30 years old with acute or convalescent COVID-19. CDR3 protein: CASSIYPTGGLENIQYF. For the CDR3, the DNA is TGTGCCAGTAGTATTTACCCGACAGGGGGATTGGAAAACATTCAGTACTTC. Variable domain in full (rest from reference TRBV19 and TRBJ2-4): DGGITQSPKYLFRKEGQNVTLSCEQNLNHDAMYWYRQDPGQGLRLIYYSQIVNDFQKGDIAEGYSVSREKKESFPLTVTSAQKNPTAFYLCASSIYPTGGLENIQYFGAGTRLSVL.